This T cell receptor (beta chain) originates from a study of blood T cell repertoires in COVID-19. In the study overall: From T cells, B-cell-depleted T cells, or PBMCs came the material, which was cDNA or gDNA.

There are 14 residues in the CDR3. Per the germline V gene, CDR1 is LNHDA and CDR2 is SQIVND (reference sequence). V trimming: 0 bases; J trimming: 14 bases; junction bases outside the gene matches: 11. The sample holds one count of this clone. Study processing details: Scientists estimated how many nucleated cells there were by amplifying reference gene primers. Only in-frame clones appear in the TCRdb table, and some are missing; sequencing was by immunoSEQ multiplex PCR. V and J calls and clone size are copied from that table; D and trimming were computed from the DNA. In the table there are over 200,000 clones, over 75% of which are singletons.

The receptor comes from a man aged 35-49 years with active or convalescent COVID-19. Sample: peripheral blood. The chain carries TRBV19 and TRBJ1-2, with 8 bases lining up with TRBD1. The CDR3 sequence is CASSIEKSTGANTF. The CDR3 nucleotides are TGTGCCAGTAGTATAGAGAAATCGACAGGGGCAAATACCTTC.